This T cell receptor (beta chain) was captured in a study of blood T cell repertoires in COVID-19. About the research overall: Samples representing acute and convalescent COVID-19 were sourced from the United States, Italy and Spain. PBMCs, B-cell-depleted T cells, or T cells provided the cDNA or gDNA that made up the material.

The junction had 4 bases not matched to a gene; V was cut back by 3 bases and J by 1 base. Germline-derived CDR1 and CDR2 are SGHTA and FQGNSA. The CDR3 loop spans 15 amino acids. As originally analysed: Amplification with reference gene primers provided the estimates of nucleated cell counts. Sequencing used immunoSEQ multiplex PCR; TCRdb keeps in-frame clones, though not all of them. V, J and clone size reflect that table, while D and trimming were determined from the DNA. This table has around 200,000 clones, approximately 87% appearing once. The specimen sequenced was peripheral blood. The receptor was derived from a woman between 18 and 29 years old who had recovered from COVID-19. The gene calls are TRBV7-2 and TRBJ2-5; 8 bases align to TRBD2. The CDR3 DNA follows: TGTGCCAGCAGCTTCGGCGGGGGGATCCAAGAGACCCAGTACTTC. Protein product: CASSFGGGIQETQYF.